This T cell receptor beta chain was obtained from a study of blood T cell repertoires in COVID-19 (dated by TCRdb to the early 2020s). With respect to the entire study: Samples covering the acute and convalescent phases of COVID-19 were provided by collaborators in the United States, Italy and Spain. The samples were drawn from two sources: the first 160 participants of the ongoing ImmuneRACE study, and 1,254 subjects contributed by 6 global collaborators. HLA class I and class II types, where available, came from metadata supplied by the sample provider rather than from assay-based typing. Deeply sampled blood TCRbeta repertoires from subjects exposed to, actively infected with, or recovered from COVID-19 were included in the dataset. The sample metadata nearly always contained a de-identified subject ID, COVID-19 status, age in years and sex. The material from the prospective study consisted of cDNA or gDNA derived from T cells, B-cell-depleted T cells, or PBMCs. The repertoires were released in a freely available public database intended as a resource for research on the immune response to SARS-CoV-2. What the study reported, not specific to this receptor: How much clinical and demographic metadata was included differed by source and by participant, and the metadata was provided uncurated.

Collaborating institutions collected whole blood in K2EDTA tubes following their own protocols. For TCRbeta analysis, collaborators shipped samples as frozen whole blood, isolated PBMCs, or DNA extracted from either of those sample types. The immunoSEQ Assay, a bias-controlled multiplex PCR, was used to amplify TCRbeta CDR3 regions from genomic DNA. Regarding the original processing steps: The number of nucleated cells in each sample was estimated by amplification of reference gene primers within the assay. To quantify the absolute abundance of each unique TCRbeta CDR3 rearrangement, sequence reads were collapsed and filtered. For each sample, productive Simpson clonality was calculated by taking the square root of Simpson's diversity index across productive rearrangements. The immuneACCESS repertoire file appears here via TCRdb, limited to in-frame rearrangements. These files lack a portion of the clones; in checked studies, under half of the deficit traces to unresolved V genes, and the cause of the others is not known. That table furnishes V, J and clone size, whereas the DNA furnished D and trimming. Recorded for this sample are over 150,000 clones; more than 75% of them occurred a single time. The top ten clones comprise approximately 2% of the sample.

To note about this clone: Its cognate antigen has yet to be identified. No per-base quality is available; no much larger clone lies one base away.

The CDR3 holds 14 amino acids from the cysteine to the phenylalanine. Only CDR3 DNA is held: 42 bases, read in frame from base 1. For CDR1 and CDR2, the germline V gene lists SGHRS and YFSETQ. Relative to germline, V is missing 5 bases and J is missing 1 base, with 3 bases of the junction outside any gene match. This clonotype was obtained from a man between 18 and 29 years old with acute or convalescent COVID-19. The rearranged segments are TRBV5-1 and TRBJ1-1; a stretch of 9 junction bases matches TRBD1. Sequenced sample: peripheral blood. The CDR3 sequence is CASRLQGANTEAFF. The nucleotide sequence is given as TGCGCCAGCAGATTACAGGGGGCGAACACTGAAGCTTTCTTT.